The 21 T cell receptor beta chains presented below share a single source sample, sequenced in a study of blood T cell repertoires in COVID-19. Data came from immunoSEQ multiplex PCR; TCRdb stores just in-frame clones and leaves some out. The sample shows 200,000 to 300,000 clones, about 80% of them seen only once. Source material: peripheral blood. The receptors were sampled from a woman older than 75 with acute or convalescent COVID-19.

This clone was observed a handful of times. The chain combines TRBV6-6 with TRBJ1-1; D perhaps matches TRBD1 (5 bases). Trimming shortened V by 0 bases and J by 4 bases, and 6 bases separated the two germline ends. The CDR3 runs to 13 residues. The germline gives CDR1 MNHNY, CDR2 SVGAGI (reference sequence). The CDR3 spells CASSYSGATEAFF. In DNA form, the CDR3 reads TGTGCCAGCAGTTACTCAGGGGCCACTGAAGCTTTCTTT.

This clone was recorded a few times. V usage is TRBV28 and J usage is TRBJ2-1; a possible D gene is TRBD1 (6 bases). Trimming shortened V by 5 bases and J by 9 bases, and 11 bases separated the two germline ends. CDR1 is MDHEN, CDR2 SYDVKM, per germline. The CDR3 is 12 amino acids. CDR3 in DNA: TGTGCCAGCAGTACAGGGACCGGTGAGCAGTTCTTC. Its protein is CASSTGTGEQFF.

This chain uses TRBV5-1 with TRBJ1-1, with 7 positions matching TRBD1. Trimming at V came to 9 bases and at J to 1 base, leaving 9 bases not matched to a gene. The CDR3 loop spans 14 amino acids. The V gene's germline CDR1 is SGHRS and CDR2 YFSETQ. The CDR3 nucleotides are TGCGCCACCACGACAGGGTTGGGGAACACTGAAGCTTTCTTT. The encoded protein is CATTTGLGNTEAFF.

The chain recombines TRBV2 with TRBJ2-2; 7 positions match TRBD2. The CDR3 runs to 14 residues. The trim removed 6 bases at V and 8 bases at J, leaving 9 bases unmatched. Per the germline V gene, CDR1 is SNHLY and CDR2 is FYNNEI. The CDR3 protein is CASRGPGGIGELFF. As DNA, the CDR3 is TGTGCCAGCAGGGGCCCGGGGGGTATAGGGGAGCTGTTTTTT.

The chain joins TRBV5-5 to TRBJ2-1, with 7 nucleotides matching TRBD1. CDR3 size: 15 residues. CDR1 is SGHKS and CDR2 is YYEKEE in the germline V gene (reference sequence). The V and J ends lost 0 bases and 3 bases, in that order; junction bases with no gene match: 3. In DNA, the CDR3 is TGTGCCAGCAGCTTGGGGCAGGGGGTCTACAATGAGCAGTTCTTC. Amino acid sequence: CASSLGQGVYNEQFF.

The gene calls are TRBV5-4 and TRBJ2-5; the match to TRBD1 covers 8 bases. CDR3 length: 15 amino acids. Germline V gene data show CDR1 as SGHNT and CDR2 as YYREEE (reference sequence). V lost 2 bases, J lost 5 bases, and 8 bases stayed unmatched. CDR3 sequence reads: CASSLVPGGAETQYF. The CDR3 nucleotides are TGTGCCAGCAGCTTAGTGCCAGGGGGCGCGGAGACCCAGTACTTC.

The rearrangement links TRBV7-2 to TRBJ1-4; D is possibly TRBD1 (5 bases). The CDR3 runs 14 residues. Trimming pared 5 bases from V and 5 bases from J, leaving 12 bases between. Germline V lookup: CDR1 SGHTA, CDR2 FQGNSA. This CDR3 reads CASSLGGANEKLFF. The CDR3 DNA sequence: TGTGCCAGCAGCCTCGGTGGGGCCAATGAAAAACTGTTTTTT.

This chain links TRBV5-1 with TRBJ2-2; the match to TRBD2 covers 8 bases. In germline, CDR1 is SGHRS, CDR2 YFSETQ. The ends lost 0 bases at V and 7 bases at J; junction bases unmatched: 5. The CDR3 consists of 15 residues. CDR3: CASSLAGGAGGELFF. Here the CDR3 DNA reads TGCGCCAGCAGCTTGGCCGGGGGGGCTGGCGGGGAGCTGTTTTTT. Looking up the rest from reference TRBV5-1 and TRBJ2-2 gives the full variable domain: KAGVTQTPRYLIKTRGQQVTLSCSPISGHRSVSWYQQTPGQGLQFLFEYFSETQRNKGNFPGRFSGRQFSNSRSEMNVSTLELGDSALYLCASSLAGGAGGELFFGEGSRLTVL.

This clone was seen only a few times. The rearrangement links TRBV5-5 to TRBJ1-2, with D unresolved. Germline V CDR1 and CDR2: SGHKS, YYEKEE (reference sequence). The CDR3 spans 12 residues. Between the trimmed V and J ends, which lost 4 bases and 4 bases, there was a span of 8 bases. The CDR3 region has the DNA TGTGCCAGCAGCCAGGCGGGCTATGGCTACACCTTC. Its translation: CASSQAGYGYTF.

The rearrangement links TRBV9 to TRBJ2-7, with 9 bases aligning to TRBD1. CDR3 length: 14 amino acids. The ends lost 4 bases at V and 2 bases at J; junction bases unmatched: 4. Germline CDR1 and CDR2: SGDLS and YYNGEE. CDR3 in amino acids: CASSPGQGTYEQYF. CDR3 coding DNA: TGTGCCAGCAGCCCCGGACAGGGGACCTACGAGCAGTACTTC.

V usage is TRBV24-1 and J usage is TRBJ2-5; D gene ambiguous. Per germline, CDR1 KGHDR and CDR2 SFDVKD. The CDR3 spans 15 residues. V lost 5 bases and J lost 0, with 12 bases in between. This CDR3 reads CATSGGATDQETQYF. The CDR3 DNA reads TGTGCCACCAGTGGAGGTGCTACGGACCAAGAGACCCAGTACTTC.

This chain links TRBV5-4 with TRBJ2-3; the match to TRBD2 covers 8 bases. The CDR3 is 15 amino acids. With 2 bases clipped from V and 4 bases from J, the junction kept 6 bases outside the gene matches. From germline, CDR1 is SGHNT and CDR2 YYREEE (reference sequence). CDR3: CASSFPGGRADTQYF. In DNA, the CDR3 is TGTGCCAGCAGCTTCCCGGGGGGGCGAGCAGATACGCAGTATTTT.

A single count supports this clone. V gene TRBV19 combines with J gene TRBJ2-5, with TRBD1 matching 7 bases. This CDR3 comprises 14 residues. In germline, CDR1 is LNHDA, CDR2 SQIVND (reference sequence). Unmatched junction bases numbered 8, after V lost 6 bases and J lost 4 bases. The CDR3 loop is CASSGRTGVETQYF. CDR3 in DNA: TGTGCCAGTAGCGGACGCACAGGGGTAGAGACCCAGTACTTC. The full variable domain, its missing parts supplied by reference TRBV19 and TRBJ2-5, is DGGITQSPKYLFRKEGQNVTLSCEQNLNHDAMYWYRQDPGQGLRLIYYSQIVNDFQKGDIAEGYSVSREKKESFPLTVTSAQKNPTAFYLCASSGRTGVETQYFGPGTRLLVL.

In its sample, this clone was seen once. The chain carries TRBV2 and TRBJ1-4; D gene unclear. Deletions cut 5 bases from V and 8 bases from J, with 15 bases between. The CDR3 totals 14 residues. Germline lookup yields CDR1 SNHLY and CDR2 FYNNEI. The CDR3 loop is CASSPRRVEEKLFF. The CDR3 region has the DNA TGTGCCAGCAGTCCGCGGCGGGTGGAGGAAAAACTGTTTTTT.

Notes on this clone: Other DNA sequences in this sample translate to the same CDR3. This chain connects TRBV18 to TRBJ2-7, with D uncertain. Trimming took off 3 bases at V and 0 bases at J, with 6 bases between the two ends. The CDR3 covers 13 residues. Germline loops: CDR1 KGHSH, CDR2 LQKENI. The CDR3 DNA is TGTGCCAGCTCACCGGGCAGCTCCTACGAGCAGTACTTC. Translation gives CASSPGSSYEQYF.

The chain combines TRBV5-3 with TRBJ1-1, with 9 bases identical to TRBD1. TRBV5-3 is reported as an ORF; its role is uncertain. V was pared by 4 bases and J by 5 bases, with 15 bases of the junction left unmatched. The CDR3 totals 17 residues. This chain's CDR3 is CARSPEPLQGARTEAFF. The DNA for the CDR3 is TGTGCCAGAAGCCCGGAACCTTTACAGGGGGCGCGGACTGAAGCTTTCTTT.

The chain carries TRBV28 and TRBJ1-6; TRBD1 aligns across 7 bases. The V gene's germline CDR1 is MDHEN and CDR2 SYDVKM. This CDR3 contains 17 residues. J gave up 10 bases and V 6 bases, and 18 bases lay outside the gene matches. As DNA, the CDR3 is TGTGCCAGCAGAGCCTCACGCCAAGGGACAGTCCTATCACCCCTCCACTTT. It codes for CASRASRQGTVLSPLHF.

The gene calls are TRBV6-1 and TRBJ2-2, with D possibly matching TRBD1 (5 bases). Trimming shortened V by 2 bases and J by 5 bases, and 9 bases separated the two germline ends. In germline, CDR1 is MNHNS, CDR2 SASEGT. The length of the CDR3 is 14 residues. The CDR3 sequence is CASSENRFTGELFF. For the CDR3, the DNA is TGTGCCAGCAGTGAAAACAGGTTTACCGGGGAGCTGTTTTTT.

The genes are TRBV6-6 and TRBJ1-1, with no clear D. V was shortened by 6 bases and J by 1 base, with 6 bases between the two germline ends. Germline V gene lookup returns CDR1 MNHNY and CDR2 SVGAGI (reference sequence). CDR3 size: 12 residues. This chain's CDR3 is CASSTQNTEAFF. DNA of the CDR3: TGTGCCAGCAGCACACAGAACACTGAAGCTTTCTTT.

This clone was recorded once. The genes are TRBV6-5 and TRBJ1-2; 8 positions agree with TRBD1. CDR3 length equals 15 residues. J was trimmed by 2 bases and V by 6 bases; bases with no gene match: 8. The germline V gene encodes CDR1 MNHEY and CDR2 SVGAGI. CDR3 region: CASSRQGYINYGYTF. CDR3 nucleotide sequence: TGTGCCAGCAGCCGACAGGGGTACATCAACTATGGCTACACCTTC.

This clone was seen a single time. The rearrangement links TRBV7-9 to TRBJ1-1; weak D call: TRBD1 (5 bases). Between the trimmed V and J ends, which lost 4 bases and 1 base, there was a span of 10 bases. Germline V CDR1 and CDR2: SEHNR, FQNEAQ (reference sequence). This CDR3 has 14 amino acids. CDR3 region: CASSYFQGNTEAFF. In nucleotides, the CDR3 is TGTGCCAGCAGCTACTTCCAGGGGAACACTGAAGCTTTCTTT.